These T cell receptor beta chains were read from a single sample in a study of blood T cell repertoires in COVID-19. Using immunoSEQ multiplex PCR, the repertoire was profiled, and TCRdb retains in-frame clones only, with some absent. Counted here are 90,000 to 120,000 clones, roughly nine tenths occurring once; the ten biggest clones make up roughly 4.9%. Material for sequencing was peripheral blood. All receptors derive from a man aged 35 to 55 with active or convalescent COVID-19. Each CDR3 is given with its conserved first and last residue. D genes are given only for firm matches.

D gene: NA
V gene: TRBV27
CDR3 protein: CASSPLTGELFF

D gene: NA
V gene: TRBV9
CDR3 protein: CASSAWTEGNTIYF

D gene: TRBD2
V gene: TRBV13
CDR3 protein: CASSAIGGLAGIGGSGANVLTF

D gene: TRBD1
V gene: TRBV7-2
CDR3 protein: CASSSQGGEAFF

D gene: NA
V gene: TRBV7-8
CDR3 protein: CASRLADREGTQYF

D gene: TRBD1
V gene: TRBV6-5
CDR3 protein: CASSLLTGRNEKLFF

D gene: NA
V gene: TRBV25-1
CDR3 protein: CASRMVGEAFF

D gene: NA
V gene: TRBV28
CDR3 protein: CASSSPRERHNEQFF

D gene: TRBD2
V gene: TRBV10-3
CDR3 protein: CAISPGTGREGTGELFF

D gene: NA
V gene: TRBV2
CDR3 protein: CASRLTGGEKLFF

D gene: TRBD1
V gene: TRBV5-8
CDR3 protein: CASRTGNSVEQYF

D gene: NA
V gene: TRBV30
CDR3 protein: CAWSRGLRETQYF

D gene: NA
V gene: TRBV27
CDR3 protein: CASSLGSMNEQYF

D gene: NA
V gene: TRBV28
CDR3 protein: CASPVPPGTPNYGYTF

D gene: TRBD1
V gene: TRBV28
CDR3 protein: CASSLFDRDNQPQHF

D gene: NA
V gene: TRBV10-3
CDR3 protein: CASHRAANTEAFF

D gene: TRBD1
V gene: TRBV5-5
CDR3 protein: CASSLGGQGFLNEQFF

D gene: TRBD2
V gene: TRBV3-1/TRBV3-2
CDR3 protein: CASSQTSGRTDTQYF

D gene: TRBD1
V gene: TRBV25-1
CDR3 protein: CAHGTGGLHEQFF

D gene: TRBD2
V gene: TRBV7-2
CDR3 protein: CASTSSSGRAEMDIQYF

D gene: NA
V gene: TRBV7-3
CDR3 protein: CASSLDSMVGTEAFF

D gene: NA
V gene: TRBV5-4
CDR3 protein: CASSLGRSANEKLFF

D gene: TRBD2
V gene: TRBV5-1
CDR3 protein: CASSSGGTWGDTQYF

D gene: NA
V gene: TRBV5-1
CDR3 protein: CASSASPDTQYF

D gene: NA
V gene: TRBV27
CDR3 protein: CASSFGAGETQYF

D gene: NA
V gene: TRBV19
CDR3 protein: CASSIAGGQETQYF

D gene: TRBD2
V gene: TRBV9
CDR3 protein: CASSPRSGSTGTQYF

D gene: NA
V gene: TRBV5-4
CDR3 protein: CASSLRFGEQETQYF

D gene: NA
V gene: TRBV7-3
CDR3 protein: CASSFSGDNSPLHF

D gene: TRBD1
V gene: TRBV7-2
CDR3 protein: CASSFDRGLSYTF

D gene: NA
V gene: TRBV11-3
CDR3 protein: CASSSNIRAGELFF

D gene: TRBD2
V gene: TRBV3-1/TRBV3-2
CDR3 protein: CASSSLAGIAKNIQYF

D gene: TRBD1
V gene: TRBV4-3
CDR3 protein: CASSREAGQTNYGYTF